The present TCR beta chain was sequenced within a study of CD8+CD57+ T cells in acquired aplastic anemia (dated by TCRdb to 2017 to 2018). For context, the study as a whole: Extracted DNA from sorted CD4+ and CD8+ cells averaged approximately 3 ug, ranging from roughly 0.2 to 30 ug. Mean read counts for healthy donor samples were approximately 10 million for CD4+ cells and 11.0 million for CD8+ cells. Results the study describes overall, beyond this receptor: Between patients and healthy controls, no significant difference in CD8+ Simpson's diversity was found (P=0.060). About 28 CD8+ CDR3 sequences were found in both patients and controls but appeared to be highly expressed in patients and within the immunodominant clones of the patients.

The table lists this clonotype with many counts. Its antigen is still unknown. Base qualities are not at hand, and no much larger clone is one base apart. TCR beta VDJ combination and CDR3 sequence profiling used genomic DNA as the template. TCR repertoire sequencing was run on an Illumina HiSeq 2000. Regarding the original processing steps: Repertoire assessment relied on Simpson's diversity index, CDR3 size and DJ length profiles, and TRBV/TRBJ rearrangement plots. The most abundant DNA sequence in the deep sequencing data was taken as the immunodominant clone. CDR3 amino acid sequences were screened for sharing across subjects and were compared with published repertoires and the VDJdb database. In TCRdb, the public reads were trimmed at Q25 with fastp and aligned with MiXCR, with productive beta chains retained. One record per CDR3 amino acid sequence lists the most common genes and DNA. The V and J calls reflect TCRdb's pipeline rather than the authors' work. Within this sample are about 110,000 distinct CDR3 sequences, with about half of them counted one time only. Roughly a third of the sample belongs to the ten largest clones.

In the study, sorted CD4+ and CD8+ blood T cells from patients with severe aplastic anemia and from healthy subjects underwent deep sequencing of TCR repertoires. Ficoll-Paque density gradient centrifugation was used to isolate peripheral blood mononuclear cells. Before DNA extraction, CD4+ and CD8+ T cells were sorted with FACS or magnetic beads. CDR1 is given as SGHAT and CDR2 as FQNNGV, both from the germline V gene. The CDR3 has 16 amino acids, counting the end cysteine and phenylalanine. Left in the record is the CDR3 DNA by itself, 48 bases read in frame from the first base. V is reduced by 6 bases and J by 4 bases, leaving a spacing of 21 bases between them.

The source material was sorted CD4+, CD8+, or CD8+CD57+ T cells (not recorded which) from PBMCs. Here the chain combines TRBV11-2 and TRBJ1-2; matching of 6 bases hints at TRBD1 as the D gene. This receptor was taken from a human donor in good health, serving as a control. This receptor carries the CDR3 CASRSPQGLEGYGYTF. The DNA reads TGTGCCAGCAGATCCCCGCAGGGGTTAGAGGGCTATGGCTACACCTTC.